Below, one T cell receptor (beta chain) is given with its context. Germline CDR1 MNHEY, CDR2 SVGAGI. This CDR3 spans 15 amino acids. With 2 bases removed from V and 7 bases from J, the gap between germline ends came to 14 bases. Amplification used 60 Vbeta primers and 13 Jbeta primers. Generated by immunoSEQ multiplex PCR, the TCRdb table keeps only in-frame clones and is missing some. With 100,000 to 150,000 clones in the sample, the ten largest clones hold under 3.5%. The data were taken from a study of cytomegalovirus exposure and HLA in healthy donors. The genes are TRBV6-5 and TRBJ1-4, with a possible D match to TRBD1 (6 bases). Specimen: PBMCs. The receptor's source is a man aged 25-40 years in good health and CMV-seronegative. CDR3 in amino acids: CASSYTTGKGEKLFF. The CDR3 DNA reads TGTGCCAGCAGTTACACTACAGGGAAAGGTGAAAAACTGTTTTTT.